The TCR beta chain under discussion was sequenced for a study of regulatory T cells in long-lasting Graves disease. This clonotype came up many times. The CDR3 covers 13 residues. V lost 3 bases to trimming and J lost 3 bases, with 9 bases between them. CDR3 regions were amplified by Arm-PCR using iRepertoire HTBI primers to build TCR beta libraries. TCRdb reanalysed the multiplex PCR reads using MiXCR and keeps one entry per CDR3 protein. The sample shows approximately 400,000 distinct CDR3 sequences, about 20% of them seen only once. Time point defined: persistent/refractory GD, antithyroid drugs over 5 years with positive TRAb. From RNA extracted from PBMCs, the TCR library was made.

This material consisted of peripheral blood mononuclear cells (PBMCs), taken when the disease was refractory, from a patient treated with antithyroid drugs. This receptor was identified in a female donor with Graves disease. V gene TRBV12-3 or TRBV12-4 combines with J gene TRBJ2-7; D uncertain. This CDR3 is CASSFTGVYEQYF. CDR3 in DNA: TGTGCCAGCAGTTTCACCGGCGTCTACGAGCAGTACTTC.